This T cell receptor (beta chain) was captured by sequencing in a study of Graves' ophthalmopathy and Graves' hyperthyroidism. This clonotype was recorded a few times. Excluded were patients with other autoimmune diseases, uncontrolled infections, pregnancy or lactation. The CDR3 spans 12 residues. Between the trimmed V and J ends, which lost 8 bases and 6 bases, there was a span of 14 bases. Germline V lookup: CDR1 SQVTM, CDR2 ANQGSEA. RNA served as the template for amplifying TCR beta CDR3 regions. HTBI primers served in a first-round RT-PCR, which a second-round multiplex PCR followed. TCRdb ran MiXCR on the multiplex PCR reads and lists one entry per CDR3 protein. The table lists over a million distinct CDR3 sequences, 35% to 40% of them singletons.

The chain links TRBV29-1 to TRBJ1-5; perhaps TRBD1 as D (6 bases). The sequenced sample consisted of peripheral blood or thyroid tissue (not recorded which). This TCR was recovered from an adult man with Graves' hyperthyroidism. CDR3: CSLGQSGQPQHF. CDR3 coding DNA: TGCAGCTTAGGACAGTCGGGTCAGCCCCAGCATTTT.